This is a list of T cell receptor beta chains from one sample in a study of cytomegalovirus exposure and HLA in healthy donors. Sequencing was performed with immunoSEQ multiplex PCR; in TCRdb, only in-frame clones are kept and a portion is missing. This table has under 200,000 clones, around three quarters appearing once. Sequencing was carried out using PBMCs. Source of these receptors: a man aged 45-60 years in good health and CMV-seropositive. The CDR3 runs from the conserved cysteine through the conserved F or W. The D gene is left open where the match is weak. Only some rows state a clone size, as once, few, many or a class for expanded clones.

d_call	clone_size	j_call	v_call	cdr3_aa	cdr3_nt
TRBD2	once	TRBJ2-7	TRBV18	CASSRTSPYEQYF	TGTGCCAGCTCTCGGACTAGTCCCTACGAGCAGTACTTC
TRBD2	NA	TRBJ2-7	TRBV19	CASSGASSGGAYEQYF	TGTGCCAGTAGTGGTGCGAGTAGCGGGGGGGCCTACGAGCAGTACTTC
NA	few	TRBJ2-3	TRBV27	CASSLIRGSTDTQYF	TGTGCCAGCAGTTTAATCCGCGGATCCACAGATACGCAGTATTTT
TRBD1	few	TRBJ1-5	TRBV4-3	CASSQVLQGASQPQHF	TGCGCCAGCAGCCAAGTTCTTCAGGGGGCTAGTCAGCCCCAGCATTTT
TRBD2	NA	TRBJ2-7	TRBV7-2	CASSFGGAKYEQYF	TGTGCCAGCAGCTTCGGGGGGGCAAAGTACGAGCAGTACTTC
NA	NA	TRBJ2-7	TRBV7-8	CASSLGLGGEQYF	TGTGCCAGCAGCTTAGGGCTCGGCGGGGAGCAGTACTTC
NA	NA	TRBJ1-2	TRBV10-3	CATPGRRGYGYTF	TGTGCCACCCCAGGGAGGCGGGGTTATGGCTACACCTTC
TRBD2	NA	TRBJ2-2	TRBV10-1	CASSESTGGTGELFF	TGCGCCAGCAGTGAGTCGACGGGGGGCACCGGGGAGCTGTTTTTT
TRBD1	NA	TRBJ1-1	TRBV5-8	CASSLRSRGLRAFF	TGTGCCAGCAGCTTGAGGTCCAGGGGGCTTCGAGCTTTCTTT
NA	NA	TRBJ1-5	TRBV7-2	CASSRSGEEPQHF	TGTGCCAGCAGCCGCTCGGGTGAGGAGCCCCAGCATTTT
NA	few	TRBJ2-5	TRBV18	CASSGSAGETQYF	TGTGCCAGCTCAGGATCCGCGGGAGAGACCCAGTACTTC
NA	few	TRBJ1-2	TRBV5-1	CASSLEGGATYGYTF	TGCGCCAGCAGCTTGGAAGGGGGGGCCACCTATGGCTACACCTTC
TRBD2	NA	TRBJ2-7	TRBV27	CASSLSPGGASEQYF	TGTGCCAGCAGTTTGTCTCCGGGGGGGGCATCCGAGCAGTACTTC
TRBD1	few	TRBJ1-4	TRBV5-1	CASRRQGVEKLFF	TGCGCCAGCAGGAGACAGGGGGTTGAAAAACTGTTTTTT
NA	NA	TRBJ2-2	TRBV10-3	CAISEGTYGELFF	TGTGCCATCAGTGAAGGGACTTACGGGGAGCTGTTTTTT
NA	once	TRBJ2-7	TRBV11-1	CASNPLGPYEQYF	TGTGCCAGCAACCCCCTGGGGCCCTACGAGCAGTACTTC
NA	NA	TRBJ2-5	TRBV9	CASSVGTLEETQYF	TGTGCCAGCAGCGTAGGGACACTGGAAGAGACCCAGTACTTC
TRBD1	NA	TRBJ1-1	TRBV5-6	CASSRTYRGGWTEAFF	TGTGCCAGCAGTCGTACTTACAGGGGGGGGTGGACTGAAGCTTTCTTT
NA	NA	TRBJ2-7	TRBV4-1	CASSQALQGVASYEQYF	TGCGCCAGCAGCCAAGCGCTTCAGGGTGTCGCCTCCTACGAGCAGTACTTC
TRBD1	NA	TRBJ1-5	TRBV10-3	CAISSGTGDAGAQPQHF	TGTGCCATCAGTTCGGGGACAGGGGACGCCGGGGCTCAGCCCCAGCATTTT
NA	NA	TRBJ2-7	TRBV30	CAWSVLRTGPQYF	TGTGCCTGGAGTGTACTACGCACAGGACCGCAGTACTTC
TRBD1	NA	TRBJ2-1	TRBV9	CASSVAGQGVFNEQFF	TGTGCCAGCAGCGTAGCTGGGCAGGGGGTCTTCAATGAGCAGTTCTTC
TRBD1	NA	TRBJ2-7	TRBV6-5	CASSYSGTGGYEQYF	TGTGCCAGCAGTTACTCGGGTACAGGGGGTTACGAGCAGTACTTC
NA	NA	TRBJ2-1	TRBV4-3	CASSQSGPSSYNEQFF	TGCGCCAGCAGCCAAAGCGGACCGAGCTCCTACAATGAGCAGTTCTTC
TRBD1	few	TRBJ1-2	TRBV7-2	CASSLEGQGTYGYTF	TGTGCCAGCAGCTTAGAGGGACAGGGAACCTATGGCTACACCTTC
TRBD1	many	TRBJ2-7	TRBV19	CASRAPGQGVYEQYF	TGTGCCAGTAGAGCTCCGGGACAGGGAGTTTACGAGCAGTACTTC
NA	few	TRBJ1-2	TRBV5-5	CASSLNPTGNGYTF	TGTGCCAGCAGTCTCAACCCCACGGGAAATGGCTACACCTTC
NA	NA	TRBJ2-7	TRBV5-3	CARSSPRVYHEQYF	TGTGCCAGAAGCTCCCCGAGGGTATATCACGAGCAGTACTTC
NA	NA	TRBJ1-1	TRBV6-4	CASSEYRDTEAFF	TGTGCCAGCAGTGAGTACAGGGACACTGAAGCTTTCTTT
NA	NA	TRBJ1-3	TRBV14	CASSQVWGPGNTIYF	TGTGCCAGCAGCCAAGTCTGGGGCCCTGGAAACACCATATATTTT
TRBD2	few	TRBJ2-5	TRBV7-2	CASSPTSGGQETQYF	TGTGCCAGCAGCCCCACTAGCGGGGGGCAAGAGACCCAGTACTTC
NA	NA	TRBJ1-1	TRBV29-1	CSVERSMNTEAFF	TGCAGCGTTGAGAGGAGCATGAACACTGAAGCTTTCTTT
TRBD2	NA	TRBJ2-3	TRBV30	CAWSVGRGDTQYF	TGTGCCTGGAGTGTGGGGCGGGGGGATACGCAGTATTTT